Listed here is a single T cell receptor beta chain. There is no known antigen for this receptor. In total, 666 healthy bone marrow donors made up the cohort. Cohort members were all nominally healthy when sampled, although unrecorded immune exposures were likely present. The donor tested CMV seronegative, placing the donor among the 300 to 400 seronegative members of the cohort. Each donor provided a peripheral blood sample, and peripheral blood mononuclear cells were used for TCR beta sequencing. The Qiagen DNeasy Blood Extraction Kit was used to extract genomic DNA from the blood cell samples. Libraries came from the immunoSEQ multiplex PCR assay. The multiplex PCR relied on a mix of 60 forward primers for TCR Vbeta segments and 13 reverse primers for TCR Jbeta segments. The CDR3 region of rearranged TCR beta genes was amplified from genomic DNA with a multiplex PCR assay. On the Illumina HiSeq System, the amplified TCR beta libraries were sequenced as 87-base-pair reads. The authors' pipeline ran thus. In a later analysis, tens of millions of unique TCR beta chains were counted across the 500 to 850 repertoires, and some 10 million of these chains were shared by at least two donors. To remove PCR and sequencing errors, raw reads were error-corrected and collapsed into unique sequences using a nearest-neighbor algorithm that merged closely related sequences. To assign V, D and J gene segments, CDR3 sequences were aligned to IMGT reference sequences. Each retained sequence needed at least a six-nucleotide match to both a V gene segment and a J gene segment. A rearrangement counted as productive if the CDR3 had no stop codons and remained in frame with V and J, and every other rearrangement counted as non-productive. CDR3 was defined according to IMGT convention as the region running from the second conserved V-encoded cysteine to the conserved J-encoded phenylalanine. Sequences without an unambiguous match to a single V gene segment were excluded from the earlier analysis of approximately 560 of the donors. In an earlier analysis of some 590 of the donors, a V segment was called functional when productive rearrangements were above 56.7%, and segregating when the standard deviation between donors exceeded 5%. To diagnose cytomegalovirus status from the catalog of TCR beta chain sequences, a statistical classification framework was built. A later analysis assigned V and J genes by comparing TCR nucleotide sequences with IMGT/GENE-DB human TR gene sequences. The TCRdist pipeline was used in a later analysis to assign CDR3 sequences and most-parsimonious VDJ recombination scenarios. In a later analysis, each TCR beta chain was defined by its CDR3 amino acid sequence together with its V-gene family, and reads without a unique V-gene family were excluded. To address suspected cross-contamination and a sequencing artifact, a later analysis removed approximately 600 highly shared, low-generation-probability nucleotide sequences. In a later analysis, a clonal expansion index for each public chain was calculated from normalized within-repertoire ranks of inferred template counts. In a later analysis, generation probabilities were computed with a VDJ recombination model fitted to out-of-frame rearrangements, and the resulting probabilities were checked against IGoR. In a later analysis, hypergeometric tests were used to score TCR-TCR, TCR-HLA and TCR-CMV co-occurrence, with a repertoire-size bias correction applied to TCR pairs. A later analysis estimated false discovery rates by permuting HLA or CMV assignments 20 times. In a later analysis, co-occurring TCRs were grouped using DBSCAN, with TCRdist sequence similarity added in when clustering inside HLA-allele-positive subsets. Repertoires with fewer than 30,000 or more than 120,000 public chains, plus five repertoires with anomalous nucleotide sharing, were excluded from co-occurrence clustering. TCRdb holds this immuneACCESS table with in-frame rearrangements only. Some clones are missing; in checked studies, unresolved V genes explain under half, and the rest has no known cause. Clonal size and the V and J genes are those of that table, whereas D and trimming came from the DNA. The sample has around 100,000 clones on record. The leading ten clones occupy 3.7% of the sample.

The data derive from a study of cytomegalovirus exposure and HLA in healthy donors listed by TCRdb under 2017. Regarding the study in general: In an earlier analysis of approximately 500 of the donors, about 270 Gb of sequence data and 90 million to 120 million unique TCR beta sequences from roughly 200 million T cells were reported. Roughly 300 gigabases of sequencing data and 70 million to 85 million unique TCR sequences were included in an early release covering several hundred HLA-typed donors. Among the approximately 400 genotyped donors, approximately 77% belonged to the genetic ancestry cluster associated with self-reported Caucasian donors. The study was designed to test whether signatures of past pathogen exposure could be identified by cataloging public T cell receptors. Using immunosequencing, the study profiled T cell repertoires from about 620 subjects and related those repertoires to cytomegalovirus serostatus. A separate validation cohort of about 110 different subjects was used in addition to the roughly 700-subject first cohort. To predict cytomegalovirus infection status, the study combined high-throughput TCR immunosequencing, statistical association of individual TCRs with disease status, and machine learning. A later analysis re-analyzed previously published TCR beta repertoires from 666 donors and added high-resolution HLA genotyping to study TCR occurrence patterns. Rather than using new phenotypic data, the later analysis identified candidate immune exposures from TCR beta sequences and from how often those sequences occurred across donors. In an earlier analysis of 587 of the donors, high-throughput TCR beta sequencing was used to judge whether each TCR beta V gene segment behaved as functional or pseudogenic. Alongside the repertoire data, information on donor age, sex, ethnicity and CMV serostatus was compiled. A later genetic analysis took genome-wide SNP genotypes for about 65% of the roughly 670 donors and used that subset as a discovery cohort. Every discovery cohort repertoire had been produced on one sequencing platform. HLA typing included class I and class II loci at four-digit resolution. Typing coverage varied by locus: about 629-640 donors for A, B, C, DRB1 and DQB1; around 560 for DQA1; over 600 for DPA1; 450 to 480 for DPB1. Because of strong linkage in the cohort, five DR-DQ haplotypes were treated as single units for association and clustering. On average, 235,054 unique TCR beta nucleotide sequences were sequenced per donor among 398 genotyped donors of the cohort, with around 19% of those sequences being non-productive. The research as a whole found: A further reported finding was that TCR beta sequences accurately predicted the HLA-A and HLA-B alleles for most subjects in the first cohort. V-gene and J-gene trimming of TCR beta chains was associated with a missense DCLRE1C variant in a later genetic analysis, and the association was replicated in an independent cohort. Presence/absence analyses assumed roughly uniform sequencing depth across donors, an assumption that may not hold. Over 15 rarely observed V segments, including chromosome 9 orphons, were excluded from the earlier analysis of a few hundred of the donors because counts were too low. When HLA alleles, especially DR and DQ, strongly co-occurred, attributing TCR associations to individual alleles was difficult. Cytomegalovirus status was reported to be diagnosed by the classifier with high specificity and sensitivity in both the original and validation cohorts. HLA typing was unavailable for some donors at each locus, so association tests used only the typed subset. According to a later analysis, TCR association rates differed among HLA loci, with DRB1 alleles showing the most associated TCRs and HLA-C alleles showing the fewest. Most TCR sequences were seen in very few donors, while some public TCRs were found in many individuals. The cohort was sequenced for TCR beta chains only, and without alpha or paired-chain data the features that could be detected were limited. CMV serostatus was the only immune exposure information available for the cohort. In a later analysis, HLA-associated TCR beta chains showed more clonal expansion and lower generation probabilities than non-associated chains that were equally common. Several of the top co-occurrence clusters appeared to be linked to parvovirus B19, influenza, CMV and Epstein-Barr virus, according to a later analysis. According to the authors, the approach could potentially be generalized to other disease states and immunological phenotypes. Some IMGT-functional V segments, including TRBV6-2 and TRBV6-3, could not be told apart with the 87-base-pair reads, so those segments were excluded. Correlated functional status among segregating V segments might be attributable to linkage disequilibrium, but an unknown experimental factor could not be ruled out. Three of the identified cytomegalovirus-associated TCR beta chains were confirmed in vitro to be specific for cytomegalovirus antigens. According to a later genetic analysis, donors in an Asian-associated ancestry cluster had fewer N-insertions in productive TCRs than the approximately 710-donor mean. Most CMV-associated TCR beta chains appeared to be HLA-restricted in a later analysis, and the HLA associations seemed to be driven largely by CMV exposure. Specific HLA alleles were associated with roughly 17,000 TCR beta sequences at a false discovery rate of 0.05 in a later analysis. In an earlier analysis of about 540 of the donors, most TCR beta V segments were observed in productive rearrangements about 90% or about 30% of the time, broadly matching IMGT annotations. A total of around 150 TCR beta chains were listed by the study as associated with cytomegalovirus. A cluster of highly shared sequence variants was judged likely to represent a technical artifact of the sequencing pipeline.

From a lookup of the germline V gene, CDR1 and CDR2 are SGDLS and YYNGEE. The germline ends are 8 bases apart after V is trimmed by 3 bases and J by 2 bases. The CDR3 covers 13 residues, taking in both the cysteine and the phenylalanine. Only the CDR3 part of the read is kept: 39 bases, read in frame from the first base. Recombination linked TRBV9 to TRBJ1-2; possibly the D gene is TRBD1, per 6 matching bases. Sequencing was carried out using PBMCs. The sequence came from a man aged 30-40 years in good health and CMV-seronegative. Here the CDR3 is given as CASSEGQNYGYTF. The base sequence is TGTGCCAGCAGCGAAGGACAGAACTATGGCTACACCTTC.